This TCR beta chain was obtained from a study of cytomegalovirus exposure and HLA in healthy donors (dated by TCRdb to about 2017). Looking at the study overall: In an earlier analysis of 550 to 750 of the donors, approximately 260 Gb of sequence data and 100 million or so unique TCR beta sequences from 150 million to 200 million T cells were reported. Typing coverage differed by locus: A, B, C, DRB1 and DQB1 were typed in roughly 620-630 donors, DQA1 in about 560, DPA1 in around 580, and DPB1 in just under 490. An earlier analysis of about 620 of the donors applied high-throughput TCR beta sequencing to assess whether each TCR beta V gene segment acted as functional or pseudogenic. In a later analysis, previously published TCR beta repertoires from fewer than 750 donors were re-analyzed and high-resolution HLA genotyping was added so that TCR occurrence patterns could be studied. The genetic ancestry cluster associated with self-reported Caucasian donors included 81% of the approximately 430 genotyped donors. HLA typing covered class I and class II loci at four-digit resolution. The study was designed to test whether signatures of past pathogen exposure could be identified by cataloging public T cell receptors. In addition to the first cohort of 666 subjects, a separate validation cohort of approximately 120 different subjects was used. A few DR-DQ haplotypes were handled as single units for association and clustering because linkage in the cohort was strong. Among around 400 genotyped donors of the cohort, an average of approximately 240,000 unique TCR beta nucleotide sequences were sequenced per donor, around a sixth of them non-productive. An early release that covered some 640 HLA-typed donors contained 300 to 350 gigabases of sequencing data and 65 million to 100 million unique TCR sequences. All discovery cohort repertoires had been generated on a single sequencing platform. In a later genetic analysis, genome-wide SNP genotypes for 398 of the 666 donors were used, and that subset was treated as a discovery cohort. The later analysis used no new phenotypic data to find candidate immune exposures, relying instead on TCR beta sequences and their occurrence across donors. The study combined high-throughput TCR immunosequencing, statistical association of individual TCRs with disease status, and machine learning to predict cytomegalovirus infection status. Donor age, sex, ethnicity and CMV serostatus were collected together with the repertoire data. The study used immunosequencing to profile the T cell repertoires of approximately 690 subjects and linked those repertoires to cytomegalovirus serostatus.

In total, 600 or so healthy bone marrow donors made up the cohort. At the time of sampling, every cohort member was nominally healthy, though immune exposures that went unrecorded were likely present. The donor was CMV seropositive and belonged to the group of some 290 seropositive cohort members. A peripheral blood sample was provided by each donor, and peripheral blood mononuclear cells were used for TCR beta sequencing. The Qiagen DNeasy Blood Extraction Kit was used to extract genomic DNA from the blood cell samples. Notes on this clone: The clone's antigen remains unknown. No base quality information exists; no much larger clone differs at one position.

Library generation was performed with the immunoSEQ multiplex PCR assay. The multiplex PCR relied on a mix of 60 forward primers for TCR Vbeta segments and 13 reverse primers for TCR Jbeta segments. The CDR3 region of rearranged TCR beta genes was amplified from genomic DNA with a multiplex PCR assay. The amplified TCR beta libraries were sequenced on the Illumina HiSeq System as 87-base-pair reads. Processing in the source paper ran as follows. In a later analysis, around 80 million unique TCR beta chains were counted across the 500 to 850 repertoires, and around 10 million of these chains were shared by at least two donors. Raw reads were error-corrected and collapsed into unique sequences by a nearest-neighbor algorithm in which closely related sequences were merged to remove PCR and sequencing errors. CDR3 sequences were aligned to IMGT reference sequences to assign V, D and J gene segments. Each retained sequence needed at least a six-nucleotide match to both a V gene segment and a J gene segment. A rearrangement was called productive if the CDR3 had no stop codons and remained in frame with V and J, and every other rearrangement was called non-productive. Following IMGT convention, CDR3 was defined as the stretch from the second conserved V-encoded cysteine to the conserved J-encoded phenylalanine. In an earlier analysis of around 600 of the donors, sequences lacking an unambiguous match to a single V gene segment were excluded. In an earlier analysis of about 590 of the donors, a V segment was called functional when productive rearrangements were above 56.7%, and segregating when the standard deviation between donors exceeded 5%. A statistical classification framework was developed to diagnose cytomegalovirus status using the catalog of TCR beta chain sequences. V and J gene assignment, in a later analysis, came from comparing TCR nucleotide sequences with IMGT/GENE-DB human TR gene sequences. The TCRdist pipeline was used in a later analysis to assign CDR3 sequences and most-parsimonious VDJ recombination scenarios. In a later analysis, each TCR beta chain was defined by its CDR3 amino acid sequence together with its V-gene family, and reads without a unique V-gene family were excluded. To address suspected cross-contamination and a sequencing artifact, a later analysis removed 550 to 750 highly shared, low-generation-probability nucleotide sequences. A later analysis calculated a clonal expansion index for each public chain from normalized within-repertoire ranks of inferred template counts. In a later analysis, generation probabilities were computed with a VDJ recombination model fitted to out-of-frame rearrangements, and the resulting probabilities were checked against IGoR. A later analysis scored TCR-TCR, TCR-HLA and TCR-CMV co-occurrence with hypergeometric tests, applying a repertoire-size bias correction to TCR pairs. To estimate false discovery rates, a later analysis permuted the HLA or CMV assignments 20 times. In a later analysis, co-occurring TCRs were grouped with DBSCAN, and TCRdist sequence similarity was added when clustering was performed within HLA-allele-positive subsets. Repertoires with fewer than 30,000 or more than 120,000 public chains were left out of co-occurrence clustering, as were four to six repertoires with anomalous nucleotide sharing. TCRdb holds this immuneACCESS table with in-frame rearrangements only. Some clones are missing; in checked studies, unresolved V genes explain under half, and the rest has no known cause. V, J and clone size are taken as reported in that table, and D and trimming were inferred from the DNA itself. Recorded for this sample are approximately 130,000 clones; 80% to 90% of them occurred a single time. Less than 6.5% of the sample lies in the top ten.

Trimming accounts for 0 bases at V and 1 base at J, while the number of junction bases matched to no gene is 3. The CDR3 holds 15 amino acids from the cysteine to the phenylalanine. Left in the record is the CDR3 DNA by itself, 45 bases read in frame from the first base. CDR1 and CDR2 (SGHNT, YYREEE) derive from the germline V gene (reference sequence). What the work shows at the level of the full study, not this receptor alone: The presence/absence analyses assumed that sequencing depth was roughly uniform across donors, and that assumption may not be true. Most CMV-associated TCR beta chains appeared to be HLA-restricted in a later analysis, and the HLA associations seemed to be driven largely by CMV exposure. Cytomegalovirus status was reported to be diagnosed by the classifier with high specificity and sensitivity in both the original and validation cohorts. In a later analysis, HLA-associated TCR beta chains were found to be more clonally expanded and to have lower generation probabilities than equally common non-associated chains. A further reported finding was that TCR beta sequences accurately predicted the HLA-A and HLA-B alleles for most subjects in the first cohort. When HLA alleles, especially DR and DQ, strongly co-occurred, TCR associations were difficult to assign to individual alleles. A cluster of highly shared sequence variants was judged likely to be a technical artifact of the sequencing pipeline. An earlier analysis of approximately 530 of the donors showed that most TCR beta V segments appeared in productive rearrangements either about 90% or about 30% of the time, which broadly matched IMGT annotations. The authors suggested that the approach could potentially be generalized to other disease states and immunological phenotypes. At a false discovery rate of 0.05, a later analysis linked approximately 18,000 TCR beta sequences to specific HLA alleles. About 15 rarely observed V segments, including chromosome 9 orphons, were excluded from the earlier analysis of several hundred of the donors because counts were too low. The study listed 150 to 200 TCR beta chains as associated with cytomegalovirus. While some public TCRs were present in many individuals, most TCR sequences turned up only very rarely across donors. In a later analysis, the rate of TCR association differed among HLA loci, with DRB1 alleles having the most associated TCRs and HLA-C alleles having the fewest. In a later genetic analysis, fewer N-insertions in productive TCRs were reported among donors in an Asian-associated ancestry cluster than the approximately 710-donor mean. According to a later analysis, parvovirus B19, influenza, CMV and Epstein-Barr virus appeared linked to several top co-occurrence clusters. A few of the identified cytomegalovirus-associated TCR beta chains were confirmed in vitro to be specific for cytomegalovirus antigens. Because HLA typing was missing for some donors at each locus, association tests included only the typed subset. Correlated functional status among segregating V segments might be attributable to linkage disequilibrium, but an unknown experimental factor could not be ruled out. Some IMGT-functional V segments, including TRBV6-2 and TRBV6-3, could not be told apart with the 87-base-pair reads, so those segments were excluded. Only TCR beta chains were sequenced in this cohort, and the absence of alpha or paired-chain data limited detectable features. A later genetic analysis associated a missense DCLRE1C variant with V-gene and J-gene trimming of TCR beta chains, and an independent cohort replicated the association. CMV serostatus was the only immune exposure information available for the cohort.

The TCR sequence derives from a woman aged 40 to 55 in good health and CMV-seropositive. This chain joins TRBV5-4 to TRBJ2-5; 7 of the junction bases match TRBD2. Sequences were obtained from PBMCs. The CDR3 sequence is CASSLGDYLQETQYF. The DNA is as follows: TGTGCCAGCAGCTTGGGGGACTACCTCCAAGAGACCCAGTACTTC.